This record concerns one TCR delta chain sequence. A read error likely explains why the TCRdb protein, taken from a much larger clone, differs from this DNA's translation at residue 3; the protein shown is translated from the DNA. The entry originates in a study of gamma-delta T cells after stem cell transplantation. Trimming cost V 8 bases and J 0 bases; bases outside gene matches: 19. Per the germline V gene, CDR1 is GEAIGNYY and CDR2 is EKD. There are 19 residues in the CDR3. TCRdb re-analyzed the RT-PCR reads via CATT. The data hold over a thousand delta-chain clones, with roughly 5.8% observed a single time.

This chain connects TRDV2 to TRDJ1; TRDD3 aligns across 11 bases. This receptor was identified in a human donor. It is not recorded whose cells these are; they may come from a transplant donor. Material for sequencing was gamma-delta T cells. The CDR3 DNA follows: TGTGCCTATGATTCGCTCTGGGGGATACCCGATGTGGACACCGATAAACTCATCTTT. It translates to CAYDSLWGIPDVDTDKLIF.